This T cell receptor (beta chain) was captured in a study of blood T cell repertoires in COVID-19. Background on the study: The cDNA or gDNA used as material had been derived from T cells, B-cell-depleted T cells, or PBMCs.

The CDR3 sequence is 16 residues long. The germline V gene encodes CDR1 SSHAT and CDR2 FNYEAQ (reference sequence). A word on this clone: Relative to the germline gene, one junction end is altered; a read error may explain this.

As handled by the study authors: From reference gene primer amplification, estimates of nucleated cell counts were derived. Profiling relied on immunoSEQ multiplex PCR, and the TCRdb table lists in-frame clones only, not all of them. The V and J calls and clone size were taken over from that table, and D and trimming were inferred from the DNA. The repertoire consists of around 150,000 clones, with 80% to 90% occurring once and the leading ten covering roughly 3.3%. This TCR was recovered from a man between 65 and 80 years old with acute or convalescent COVID-19. The V call is TRBV7-7, the J call TRBJ2-1; 11 nucleotides align to TRBD2. Sequenced sample: peripheral blood. Here the CDR3 DNA reads TGTGCTAGCAGCTTAGGACTAGCGGGTCATAGGGATGAGCAGTTCTTC. Its protein is CASSLGLAGHRDEQFF.